The source of this TCR beta chain is a study of somatic mutations in cytotoxic T cells in rheumatoid arthritis. This clone occurred once. Some clones are missing from TCRdb's copy, which holds only in-frame ones; the method was immunoSEQ multiplex PCR. The sample has 15,000 to 25,000 clones, almost 85% seen once. The CDR3 length is 15 residues. Trimming removed 2 bases at V and 10 bases at J, with 18 bases between. The germline CDR1 and CDR2 sequences are SGHTA and FQGNSA. J is TRBJ2-1 and V is TRBV7-2; TRBD1 is a possible D gene (7 bases). The source material was CD8+ T cells sorted from blood. The origin of this receptor is a woman between 50 and 59 years old in good health. The CDR3 nucleotides read TGTGCCAGCAGCTTAAAGGCGGGGTGGGACAGAGAGCAGTTCTTC. Translation gives CASSLKAGWDREQFF.